The 12 T cell receptor beta chains below were found in one sample sequenced in a study of tumor-infiltrating lymphocytes in primary liver carcinoma (dated by TCRdb to the late 2010s). Sequencer: Illumina HiSeq 2500. TCRbeta-specific cDNA was reverse-transcribed from approximately 460 ng total RNA using a constant-region primer and ProtoScript II reverse transcriptase. The TCRbeta libraries were prepared through three rounds of nested multiplex PCR following a slightly modified ARM-PCR procedure. Each of the first two PCR rounds ran for about 9 cycles and used multiplex TRBV1-TRBV30 forward primers together with a Cbeta reverse primer. The public reads were run again by TCRdb, first through fastp at Q25 and then through MiXCR, and only productive beta chains were kept. CDR3 protein sequences are deduplicated, and each keeps its most common genes and DNA. Across this sample there are about 200,000 distinct CDR3 sequences, with around four fifths seen only once. The ten largest make up 15% to 20% of the sample.

Total RNA and DNA were co-extracted from about 19-30 mg of bulk tissue with the AllPrep DNA/RNA mini kit, without cell sorting. Sequencing was carried out using tumor tissue from primary liver carcinoma. These receptors came from a man aged 40-55 years with primary liver carcinoma and hepatitis B virus infection.

Notes on this clonotype: The conserved phenylalanine or tryptophan is not found at the CDR3 terminus, so this likely reflects a read error. The chain links TRBV2 to TRBJ1-5; no clear D. V dropped 6 bases and J dropped 2 bases, with 11 bases sitting between them. The CDR3 runs 14 residues. Germline lookup yields CDR1 SNHLY and CDR2 FYNNEI. The CDR3 DNA reads as TGTGCCAGCAGCGCGGTAAGGGGCAATCAGCCCCAGCATTTG. This translates into CASSAVRGNQPQHL.

Note on this clonotype: A read error may produce the germline difference seen at one junction end. The chain carries TRBV29-1 and TRBJ2-1; 11 positions agree with TRBD2. Germline CDR1 and CDR2: SQVTM and ANQGSEA. The CDR3 is made up of 14 amino acids. The CDR3 sequence: CSVMTSGMGNEKFF. DNA for the CDR3: TGCAGCGTGATGACTAGCGGGATGGGCAATGAGAAGTTCTTC.

For this clonotype: Its ends do not fully match the called genes, so a read error is possible. The chain combines TRBV11-2 with TRBJ2-2, with a weak D call TRBD1 (6 bases). The germline CDR1 and CDR2 sequences are SGHAT and FQNNGV. The CDR3 totals 18 residues. The CDR3 DNA follows: TGTGCCAACATCATCACCGCTACATGGACAGTGGGGACCGAGGAGCTGTTTTTT. Protein: CANIITATWTVGTEELFF. The variable domain in full, with the rest retrieved from reference TRBV11-2 and TRBJ2-2, is EAGVAQSPRYKIIEKRQSVAFWCNPISGHATLYWYQQILGQGPKLLIQFQNNGVVDDSQLPKDRFSAERLKGVDSTLKIQPAKLEDSAVYLCANIITATWTVGTEELFFGEGSRLTVL.

V and J are TRBV11-2 and TRBJ1-4, with TRBD1 identical over 7 bases. The trim removed 5 bases at V and 4 bases at J, leaving 10 bases unmatched. This CDR3 spans 16 amino acids. CDR1 and CDR2 (germline): SGHAT, FQNNGV. CDR3: CASSDTTGYGNEKLFF. The CDR3, as DNA: TGTGCCAGCAGCGACACGACAGGGTATGGTAATGAAAAACTGTTTTTT.

The chain couples TRBV29-1 to TRBJ2-1; no definite D call. CDR1 and CDR2 from the germline V gene are SQVTM and ANQGSEA. V dropped 7 bases and J dropped 12 bases, with 22 bases sitting between them. This CDR3 is built from 13 residues. CDR3 residues: CSGISRKLYGQFF. The DNA for the CDR3 is TGCAGCGGGATTAGCAGGAAGCTCTATGGGCAGTTCTTC.

Remarks on this clonotype: Its ends do not fully match the called genes, so a read error is possible. The chain joins TRBV6-5 to TRBJ2-3; 7 nucleotides agree with TRBD2. The CDR3 sequence is 15 residues long. In germline, CDR1 is MNHEY, CDR2 SVGAGI. Here the CDR3 DNA reads TGTGCCAGCAATCCAGGGCTAGCGGTAACAGGTACGCAGTATTTT. Amino acids: CASNPGLAVTGTQYF.

Notes on this clonotype: Germline is not matched at one junction end, which may reflect a read error. This chain joins TRBV11-2 and TRBJ1-1; 7 nucleotides agree with TRBD1. In germline, CDR1 is SGHAT, CDR2 FQNNGV. This CDR3 region has 14 residues. The CDR3 spells CACSWGTVNIEAFF. CDR3 DNA: TGTGCCTGCAGCTGGGGGACAGTGAACATTGAAGCTTTCTTT. Variable domain in full (rest from reference TRBV11-2 and TRBJ1-1): EAGVAQSPRYKIIEKRQSVAFWCNPISGHATLYWYQQILGQGPKLLIQFQNNGVVDDSQLPKDRFSAERLKGVDSTLKIQPAKLEDSAVYLCACSWGTVNIEAFFGQGTRLTVV.

Concerning this clonotype: Here the CDR3 omits its conserved ending phenylalanine or tryptophan, so a read error is the likely source. The V gene is TRBV4-3, the J gene TRBJ2-7, with D hard to call. The V end lost 1 base, the J end lost 2 bases, and 6 bases lay between the germline ends. Germline V lookup: CDR1 LGHNA, CDR2 YSLEER. This CDR3 comprises 13 residues. CDR3 region: CASSQGLPYEQYS. The CDR3 DNA is TGCGCCAGCAGCCAAGGTCTACCCTACGAGCAGTACTCC.

This clonotype has a handful of counts. A read error may be the cause here, since a much bigger clone is one base away. This chain links TRBV30 with TRBJ2-3; D uncertain. CDR1 is GTSNPN and CDR2 is SVGIG in the germline V gene (reference sequence). Trimming took off 4 bases at V and 2 bases at J, with 10 bases between the two ends. The CDR3 consists of 13 residues. CDR3 sequence: CAWNVRATDTQYF. CDR3 sequence (DNA): TGTGCCTGGAATGTAAGAGCCACAGATACGCAGTATTTT.

V is TRBV14 and J is TRBJ2-3, with unresolved D. CDR3 length: 13 amino acids. From germline, CDR1 is SGHDN and CDR2 FVKESK. V was cut by 1 base and J by 12 bases, with 14 bases left in between. CDR3 nucleotide sequence: TGTGCCAGCAGCCAAGGTCCGGTGGTTACACAGTATTTT. Protein sequence: CASSQGPVVTQYF. Together with reference TRBV14 and TRBJ2-3, the CDR3 gives the full variable domain: EAGVTQFPSHSVIEKGQTVTLRCDPISGHDNLYWYRRVMGKEIKFLLHFVKESKQDESGMPNNRFLAERTGGTYSTLKVQPAELEDSGVYFCASSQGPVVTQYFGPGTRLTVL.

Of note for this clonotype: Sequence at one end of the junction differs from germline and may be a read error. The rearrangement links TRBV6-6 to TRBJ2-2; D possibly corresponds to TRBD2 (6 bases). The germline CDR1 and CDR2 sequences are MNHNY and SVGAGI (reference sequence). This CDR3 region has 16 residues. The CDR3 sequence: CASSYSGGMAGGELFF. In DNA form, the CDR3 reads TGTGCTAGCAGTTACTCGGGCGGGATGGCCGGCGGGGAGCTGTTTTTT.

Concerning this clonotype: The junction and the germline gene differ at one end; a read error may be behind it. The chain links TRBV4-2 to TRBJ2-1; TRBD1 is a possible D gene (7 bases). Germline lookup yields CDR1 LGHNA and CDR2 YNFKEQ. This CDR3 contains 16 residues. The DNA of the CDR3 is TGTGCCAGCAGCCACGCCGGGGGACAGAGGGACAATGAGCAGTTTTTC. Residues: CASSHAGGQRDNEQFF.